The 9 T cell receptor beta chains below come from one sample, sequenced in a study of cytomegalovirus exposure and HLA in healthy donors (dated by TCRdb to about 2017). The library was obtained by the immunoSEQ multiplex PCR assay. For the multiplex PCR, a mixture combining 60 forward primers for TCR Vbeta segments and 13 reverse primers for TCR Jbeta segments was used. What TCRdb holds here is the immuneACCESS table cut down to in-frame rearrangements. Part of the clones is not present; checked against another copy, under half of the missing clones reflect an unresolved V gene, and the others are unexplained. This sample holds 100,000 to 150,000 clones; 75% to 85% were observed only once. The top ten hold 1% of the sample. Specimen: PBMCs. The receptors come from a man aged 40-50 years in good health and CMV-seronegative.

This clone was observed a single time. Other nucleotide sequences from this sample produce the same CDR3. The chain is built from TRBV30 and TRBJ2-5; 10 nucleotides line up with TRBD2. This CDR3 is built from 15 residues. V lost 4 bases and J lost 5; bases outside the gene matches: 10. The germline gives CDR1 GTSNPN, CDR2 SVGIG (reference sequence). CDR3 amino acids: CAWKVAGGDRETQYF. The CDR3 nucleotides are TGTGCCTGGAAGGTAGCGGGGGGAGACAGGGAGACCCAGTACTTC.

The rearrangement uses TRBV29-1 and TRBJ1-4, with TRBD1 identical over 9 bases. Per germline, CDR1 SQVTM and CDR2 ANQGSEA. The CDR3 covers 15 residues. Unmatched junction bases numbered 5, after V lost 1 base and J lost 5 bases. The CDR3 reads CSVEVGTGKNEKLFF. CDR3 DNA: TGCAGCGTTGAAGTAGGGACAGGGAAAAATGAAAAACTGTTTTTT.

There are a few counts of this clone. The chain combines TRBV5-6 with TRBJ2-3, with D perhaps TRBD2 (6 bases). CDR3 length equals 13 residues. V was pared by 7 bases and J by 2 bases, with 11 bases between. The germline V gene encodes CDR1 SGHDT and CDR2 YYEEEE. The CDR3 sequence: CASRAGNTDTQYF. As DNA, the CDR3 is TGTGCCAGCCGCGCGGGAAACACAGATACGCAGTATTTT. Looking up the rest from reference TRBV5-6 and TRBJ2-3 gives the full variable domain: DAGVTQSPTHLIKTRGQQVTLRCSPKSGHDTVSWYQQALGQGPQFIFQYYEEEERQRGNFPDRFSGHQFPNYSSELNVNALLLGDSALYLCASRAGNTDTQYFGPGTRLTVL.

The CDR3 loop reads CASSPGGRNTIYF. CDR3 bases: TGTGCCAGCAGTCCAGGGGGTCGAAACACCATATATTTT. The V call is TRBV7-2, the J call TRBJ1-3; 7 bases line up with TRBD1. The CDR3 sequence is 13 residues long. After removal of 6 bases from V and 5 bases from J, the junction contained 4 bases not matched to a gene. The germline V gene encodes CDR1 SGHTA and CDR2 FQGNSA. Full variable domain (rest looked up from reference TRBV7-2 and TRBJ1-3): GAGVSQSPSNKVTEKGKDVELRCDPISGHTALYWYRQSLGQGLEFLIYFQGNSAPDKSGLPSDRFSAERTGGSVSTLTIQRTQQEDSAVYLCASSPGGRNTIYFGEGSWLTVV.

The chain joins TRBV5-6 to TRBJ2-3; TRBD2 agrees at 11 bases. V shed 3 bases, J shed 1 base, and the junction held 4 bases outside the gene matches. This CDR3 comprises 16 residues. Per the germline V gene, CDR1 is SGHDT and CDR2 is YYEEEE. In DNA, the CDR3 is TGTGCCAGCAGCTCTCCGGGACTAGCGGGCACAGATACGCAGTATTTT. Translation: CASSSPGLAGTDTQYF. The complete variable domain, with remaining parts taken from reference TRBV5-6 and TRBJ2-3, reads DAGVTQSPTHLIKTRGQQVTLRCSPKSGHDTVSWYQQALGQGPQFIFQYYEEEERQRGNFPDRFSGHQFPNYSSELNVNALLLGDSALYLCASSSPGLAGTDTQYFGPGTRLTVL.

This clone showed up just a few times. The V call is TRBV28, the J call TRBJ1-2, with D possibly matching TRBD1 (6 bases). The CDR3 runs to 14 residues. The V and J ends lost 6 bases and 4 bases respectively, with 15 bases between them. Germline V gene data show CDR1 as MDHEN and CDR2 as SYDVKM. Written as DNA, the CDR3 is TGTGCCAGCAGCCGAGACAGGAACGGCTATGGCTACACCTTC. Its protein product is CASSRDRNGYGYTF.

The genes are TRBV6-1 and TRBJ2-3; maybe TRBD2 (6 bases). This CDR3 is 14 amino acids long. V lost 10 bases and J lost 2, with 16 bases in between. From germline, CDR1 is MNHNS and CDR2 SASEGT. The CDR3 coding sequence is TGTGCCACCCCGGAGGGGCAGTACACAGATACGCAGTATTTT. Amino acids: CATPEGQYTDTQYF.

This rearrangement joins TRBV10-3 to TRBJ2-3; 12 bases are shared with TRBD2. Germline-derived CDR1 and CDR2 are ENHRY and SYGVKD. The ends lost 0 bases at V and 4 bases at J; junction bases unmatched: 5. The CDR3 runs 17 residues. This chain's CDR3 is CAISESVASGGADTQYF. CDR3 DNA: TGTGCCATCAGTGAGTCGGTTGCTAGCGGGGGGGCAGATACGCAGTATTTT.

This clone was picked up a small number of times. CDR3 residues: CASSEDSGGVQPQHF. CDR3 nucleotide sequence: TGTGCCAGCAGTGAAGATTCCGGAGGAGTTCAGCCCCAGCATTTT. This chain joins TRBV6-1 and TRBJ1-5; no clear D. V dropped 1 base and J dropped 6 bases, with 13 bases sitting between them. The CDR3 loop spans 15 amino acids. Looked up from germline, CDR1 is MNHNS and CDR2 is SASEGT.